What follows are 22 T cell receptor beta chains derived from one specimen sequenced in a study of Ad26.COV2.S vaccination and SARS-CoV-2 variants (dated by TCRdb to 2020 to 2023). Interpreted using the paper, the treatment or condition label stands for: roughly 19 received Ad26.COV2.S at low or high dose, single or two shots; about 5 received placebo; per-sample allocation not given. Repertoires of vaccine and placebo recipients were sequenced from samples taken on day 63 after the first injection. Libraries were made using the immunoSEQ multiplex PCR assay. The immuneACCESS repertoire file appears here via TCRdb, limited to in-frame rearrangements. These files lack a portion of the clones; in checked studies, under half of the deficit traces to unresolved V genes, and the cause of the others is not known. The sample table records more than 400,000 clones; around 92% of these occur just once. The ten biggest clones cover 1.5% to 2% of the sample.

Sequencing used peripheral blood, obtained in a trial of Ad26.COV2.S vaccine versus placebo. The receptors stem from a person aged 18 to 65 who received the Ad26.COV2.S COVID-19 vaccine or a placebo.

Comment on this clone: Other DNA sequences in this sample translate to the same CDR3. J is TRBJ2-7 and V is TRBV27, with D hard to call. Trimming left V 3 bases short and J 3 bases short, with 3 bases between. Germline CDR1 reads MNHEY; CDR2 reads SMNVEV (reference sequence). The CDR3 consists of 11 residues. CDR3 sequence reads: CASSLGYEQYF. CDR3 coding DNA: TGTGCCAGCAGTTTGGGCTACGAGCAGTACTTC.

There are a few counts of this clone. V is TRBV7-9 and J is TRBJ1-2; no reliable D call. With 4 bases removed from V and 4 bases from J, the gap between germline ends came to 16 bases. CDR1 and CDR2 (germline): SEHNR, FQNEAQ (reference sequence). This CDR3 has 15 amino acids. The CDR3, as DNA: TGTGCCAGCAGCTCCTTATCGGGAAACGGCTATGGCTACACCTTC. It encodes CASSSLSGNGYGYTF.

The rearrangement links TRBV4-1 to TRBJ2-3, with TRBD2 matching over 15 bases. The germline CDR1 and CDR2 sequences are MGHRA and YSYEKL. The CDR3 is 16 amino acids. Trimming at V came to 4 bases and at J to 6 bases, leaving 5 bases not matched to a gene. The CDR3 spells CASSPGLAGGRDTQYF. CDR3 in DNA: TGCGCCAGCAGCCCCGGACTAGCGGGGGGGCGGGATACGCAGTATTTT.

The chain couples TRBV6-5 to TRBJ1-4; D perhaps matches TRBD1 (6 bases). Germline loops: CDR1 MNHEY, CDR2 SVGAGI. V gave up 8 bases and J gave up 8 bases, with 15 bases separating them. This CDR3 has 13 residues. As DNA, the CDR3 is TGTGCCAGCTGGAAACAGGGAGTCGAAAAACTGTTTTTT. Translating gives CASWKQGVEKLFF.

V is TRBV27 and J is TRBJ1-1, with a possible D match to TRBD1 (5 bases). Germline lookup yields CDR1 MNHEY and CDR2 SMNVEV (reference sequence). V was shortened by 5 bases and J by 0 bases, with 16 bases between the two germline ends. The CDR3 runs 16 residues. This chain's CDR3 is CASSPIPPGLNTEAFF. CDR3 nucleotides: TGTGCCAGCAGTCCCATACCTCCAGGGCTGAACACTGAAGCTTTCTTT.

This clone was observed a handful of times. J is TRBJ1-1 and V is TRBV27; 9 bases fit TRBD1. The CDR3 runs 15 residues. Unmatched junction bases numbered 9, after V lost 3 bases and J lost 7 bases. Germline CDR1 MNHEY, CDR2 SMNVEV (reference sequence). CDR3 in amino acids: CASSFPGTGLGEAFF. DNA of the CDR3: TGTGCCAGCAGTTTTCCCGGGACAGGGTTAGGTGAAGCTTTCTTT.

This sequence joins TRBV6-5 and TRBJ1-1; 9 nucleotides align to TRBD1. The CDR3 totals 14 residues. Per germline, CDR1 MNHEY and CDR2 SVGAGI. V shed 6 bases, J shed 1 base, and the junction held 3 bases outside the gene matches. The CDR3 is CASSRGQGNTEAFF. Here the CDR3 DNA reads TGTGCCAGCAGCCGGGGACAGGGGAACACTGAAGCTTTCTTT.

The V and J genes are TRBV10-3 and TRBJ2-5; D gene unclear. With 0 bases removed from V and 2 bases from J, the gap between germline ends came to 10 bases. Per germline, CDR1 ENHRY and CDR2 SYGVKD. The CDR3 is made up of 15 amino acids. This chain's CDR3 is CAISESKESQETQYF. The DNA for the CDR3 is TGTGCCATCAGTGAGTCAAAGGAAAGTCAAGAGACCCAGTACTTC.

The chain employs TRBV3-1 (or the pseudogene TRBV3-2) and TRBJ1-2; D may be TRBD1 (5 bases). The V end was cut by 1 base, the J end by 4 bases, with 16 bases between. The CDR3 contains 16 residues. CDR1 and CDR2 (germline): LGHDT, YNNKEL (reference sequence). This chain's CDR3 is CASSQGGRGAGYGYTF. DNA of the CDR3: TGTGCCAGCAGCCAAGGGGGAAGGGGCGCCGGCTATGGCTACACCTTC.

V and J are TRBV7-9 and TRBJ2-1, with TRBD1 matching over 7 bases. The CDR3 is 16 amino acids. Per germline, CDR1 SEHNR and CDR2 FQNEAQ (reference sequence). V gave up 5 bases and J gave up 0 bases; unmatched junction bases: 7. CDR3 sequence (DNA): TGTGCCAGCAGCCTACTGACAGGGAGCTCCTACAATGAGCAGTTCTTC. Translating it yields CASSLLTGSSYNEQFF.

This chain links TRBV28 with TRBJ1-5, with D possibly being TRBD1 (5 bases). The CDR3 length is 15 residues. CDR1 and CDR2 from the germline V gene are MDHEN and SYDVKM. The ends were cut back, 3 bases at V and 4 bases at J, with 13 bases in the middle. The CDR3 sequence: CASSFWQGWNQPQHF. DNA for the CDR3: TGTGCCAGCAGTTTTTGGCAGGGATGGAATCAGCCCCAGCATTTT.

The sample holds one count of this clone. The V gene is TRBV6-5, the J gene TRBJ2-5, with 10 positions matching TRBD2. The V segment lost 6 bases and the J segment 2 bases; nucleotides outside the gene matches: 3. CDR1 and CDR2 (germline): MNHEY, SVGAGI. The CDR3 totals 14 residues. CDR3: CASRLAGEQETQYF. For the CDR3, the DNA is TGTGCCAGCAGGCTAGCGGGGGAGCAAGAGACCCAGTACTTC.

The V gene is TRBV5-5, the J gene TRBJ2-7, with 10 bases matching TRBD1. This CDR3 contains 14 residues. CDR1 and CDR2 (germline): SGHKS, YYEKEE (reference sequence). V was pared by 4 bases and J by 3 bases, with 4 bases of the junction left unmatched. This chain's CDR3 is CASSLWTGGYEQYF. The CDR3 bases are TGTGCCAGCAGCCTTTGGACAGGGGGCTACGAGCAGTACTTC.

This sequence joins TRBV4-1 and TRBJ2-1, with 7 nucleotides matching TRBD1. Per germline, CDR1 MGHRA and CDR2 YSYEKL. The J segment lost 4 bases and the V segment lost 2 bases, leaving 5 bases of the junction unmatched. The CDR3 contains 15 residues. CDR3 nucleotides: TGCGCCAGCAGCCAAACAGGGGATTTTTACAATGAGCAGTTCTTC. It specifies CASSQTGDFYNEQFF.

The CDR3 DNA follows: TGTGCCAGCAGCTTCCCGCCGGGGCAGTACTTC. This sequence encodes CASSFPPGQYF. V and J are TRBV5-5 and TRBJ2-7; no firm D call. The CDR3 loop spans 11 amino acids. The germline V gene has CDR1 SGHKS and CDR2 YYEKEE (reference sequence). V was cut by 2 bases and J by 9 bases, with 9 bases left in between.

The chain couples TRBV5-4 to TRBJ1-1; D remains unclear. The CDR3 is made up of 15 amino acids. Trimming removed 0 bases at V and 3 bases at J, with 12 bases between. CDR1 is SGHNT, CDR2 YYREEE, per germline (reference sequence). The CDR3 coding sequence is TGTGCCAGCAGCTTGGATCTGGGCCGGGACACTGAAGCTTTCTTT. The encoded protein is CASSLDLGRDTEAFF.

J is TRBJ2-6 and V is TRBV7-2, with 11 bases lining up with TRBD2. J lost 2 bases, V lost 5 bases, and 8 bases had no gene match. Looked up from germline, CDR1 is SGHTA and CDR2 is FQGNSA. This CDR3 has 18 residues. The CDR3 nucleotides read TGTGCCAGCAGCCATTCTAGCGGGGGGACTACTGGGGCCAACGTCCTGACTTTC. Protein: CASSHSSGGTTGANVLTF.

The chain is built from TRBV20-1 and TRBJ2-3; the D is unclear. Between the trimmed V and J ends, which lost 3 bases and 2 bases, there was a span of 6 bases. The CDR3 covers 12 residues. Germline V lookup: CDR1 DFQATT, CDR2 SNEGSKA (reference sequence). CDR3 sequence: CSASAPTDTQYF. In DNA form, the CDR3 reads TGCAGTGCTAGTGCCCCCACAGATACGCAGTATTTT.

V usage is TRBV10-3 and J usage is TRBJ2-1; the D is unclear. V was clipped by 4 bases and J by 6 bases, with 7 bases between them. Per germline, CDR1 ENHRY and CDR2 SYGVKD. CDR3 length: 12 amino acids. The CDR3 DNA follows: TGTGCCATCAGTGGAGATTCCAATGAGCAGTTCTTC. Its protein product is CAISGDSNEQFF.

The chain is built from TRBV4-3 and TRBJ2-6; the match to TRBD1 covers 8 bases. This CDR3 comprises 16 residues. The ends lost 4 bases at V and 2 bases at J; junction bases unmatched: 4. CDR1 is LGHNA, CDR2 YSLEER, per germline. CDR3 nucleotide sequence: TGCGCCAGCAGCCCCTCAGGGGGCGCTGGGGCCAACGTCCTGACTTTC. This gives the protein CASSPSGGAGANVLTF.

This chain links TRBV30 with TRBJ1-2; D may be TRBD1 (5 bases). Germline CDR1 is GTSNPN and CDR2 is SVGIG (reference sequence). The CDR3 runs to 13 residues. V was shortened by 8 bases and J by 0 bases, with 13 bases between the two germline ends. This CDR3 is CAGVQGANYGYTF. The CDR3 DNA reads TGTGCCGGGGTGCAGGGTGCTAACTATGGCTACACCTTC. Full variable domain (outside the CDR3, taken from reference TRBV30 and TRBJ1-2): SQTIHQWPATLVQPVGSPLSLECTVEGTSNPNLYWYRQAAGRGLQLLFYSVGIGQISSEVPQNLSASRPQDRQFILSSKKLLLSDSGFYLCAGVQGANYGYTFGSGTRLTVV.

The V gene is TRBV30, the J gene TRBJ2-3; D is possibly TRBD2 (7 bases). With 4 bases removed from V and 0 bases from J, the gap between germline ends came to 14 bases. The CDR3 is 15 amino acids. Germline V lookup: CDR1 GTSNPN, CDR2 SVGIG (reference sequence). The CDR3 loop is CAWIAGATSTDTQYF. CDR3 DNA: TGTGCCTGGATCGCGGGGGCTACTAGCACAGATACGCAGTATTTT.